The 22 T cell receptor beta chains below all came from one sample that was sequenced in a study of T cells in Graves' hyperthyroidism and ophthalmopathy. It was RNA transcripts that yielded the amplified TCR beta CDR3 regions. With the HTBI primer set, the TCR CDR3 went through a first round of RT-PCR. TCRdb recomputed calls from the multiplex PCR reads with MiXCR, one row per CDR3 protein. The sample has roughly 280,000 distinct CDR3 sequences; about 18% are singletons. The sample comprised blood. The receptor set was obtained from a woman between 55 and 75 years old with Graves' ophthalmopathy.

This clonotype was detected only a few times. The chain recombines TRBV7-6 with TRBJ2-2, with no clear D. Germline CDR1 SGHVS, CDR2 FNYEAQ. This CDR3 is built from 14 residues. Trimming removed 5 bases at V and 3 bases at J, with 10 bases between. The chain's CDR3 is CASSPGSHTGELFF. In DNA form, the CDR3 reads TGTGCCAGCAGCCCAGGATCCCACACCGGGGAGCTGTTTTTT.

The chain uses TRBV6-1 and TRBJ2-6, with a weak D call TRBD1 (6 bases). V was pared by 6 bases and J by 0 bases, with 12 bases between. This CDR3 is 16 amino acids long. In germline, CDR1 is MNHNS, CDR2 SASEGT. In DNA form, the CDR3 reads TGTGCCAGCAGGACCTCAGGGGTCTCTGGGGCCAACGTCCTGACTTTC. It translates to CASRTSGVSGANVLTF.

This clonotype was seen at least ten times. The V gene is TRBV7-2, the J gene TRBJ2-2; D may be TRBD2 (5 bases). V lost 5 bases and J 5 bases, leaving 12 bases between the germline ends. Germline loops: CDR1 SGHTA, CDR2 FQGNSA. The CDR3 contains 14 residues. In DNA form, the CDR3 reads TGTGCCAGCAGCCCGCAACTAGTGACCGGGGAGCTGTTTTTT. Translating gives CASSPQLVTGELFF.

The sample holds many counts of this clonotype. The chain links TRBV2 to TRBJ2-5, with D tentatively TRBD2 (5 bases). The length of the CDR3 is 15 residues. Trimming removed 1 base at V and 4 bases at J, with 13 bases between. Germline CDR1 SNHLY, CDR2 FYNNEI. The CDR3 sequence: CASSEEAVGRETQYF. CDR3 nucleotides: TGTGCCAGCAGTGAAGAAGCCGTTGGGAGAGAGACCCAGTACTTC.

This clonotype has ten or more counts. The CDR3 region has the DNA TGTGCCAGCTCACCGATCGAAGGGGGAGAGCAGTACTTC. It yields the protein CASSPIEGGEQYF. This sequence joins TRBV18 and TRBJ2-7, with a possible D match to TRBD1 (6 bases). Trimming cost V 3 bases and J 7 bases, with 13 bases left between them. CDR3 length: 13 amino acids. Looked up from germline, CDR1 is KGHSH and CDR2 is LQKENI.

This clonotype was detected many times. This rearrangement joins TRBV10-1 to TRBJ1-4, with D unresolved. V was trimmed by 6 bases and J by 1 base, leaving 6 bases between them. The germline CDR1 and CDR2 sequences are WNHNN and SYGVQD (reference sequence). The CDR3 loop spans 13 amino acids. The CDR3 spells CASSRGTNEKLFF. CDR3 nucleotides: TGCGCCAGCAGCCGAGGAACTAATGAAAAACTGTTTTTT.

This rearrangement joins TRBV6-1 to TRBJ2-7, with D possibly matching TRBD2 (5 bases). V lost 7 bases and J 9 bases, leaving 13 bases between the germline ends. The germline V gene encodes CDR1 MNHNS and CDR2 SASEGT. The CDR3 extends over 11 amino acids. CDR3 bases: TGTGCCAGCACCGAAACTAGGGCGCAGTACTTC. Protein: CASTETRAQYF.

This clonotype is a singleton in its sample. This chain uses TRBV12-3 or TRBV12-4 with TRBJ1-1; D ambiguous. The CDR3 runs 17 residues. V was clipped by 6 bases and J by 3 bases, with 23 bases between them. CDR3 region: CASSVGGGVVRDTEAFF. The CDR3 coding sequence is TGTGCCAGCAGCGTAGGCGGCGGGGTAGTACGGGACACTGAAGCTTTCTTT.

At least ten counts were recorded for this clonotype. The V and J genes are TRBV19 and TRBJ1-1; 7 nucleotides match TRBD1. CDR1 LNHDA and CDR2 SQIVND come from the germline V gene (reference sequence). The ends lost 3 bases at V and 2 bases at J; junction bases unmatched: 6. This CDR3 contains 15 residues. Here the CDR3 DNA reads TGTGCCAGTAGTATTTTTGGGACAGAAAACACTGAAGCTTTCTTT. Amino acid sequence: CASSIFGTENTEAFF.

This clonotype occurred many times. The rearrangement uses TRBV7-9 and TRBJ2-5; TRBD2 might be the D (5 bases). Trimming shortened V by 1 base and J by 3 bases, and 6 bases separated the two germline ends. Germline CDR1 reads SEHNR; CDR2 reads FQNEAQ (reference sequence). The CDR3 totals 13 residues. CDR3 region: CASSLEGEETQYF. CDR3 in DNA: TGTGCCAGCAGCTTAGAGGGAGAAGAGACCCAGTACTTC.

This clonotype was detected ten times or more. V and J are TRBV3-1 and TRBJ2-1, with D possibly matching TRBD2 (6 bases). The V end was cut by 4 bases, the J end by 7 bases, with 14 bases between. Germline CDR1 is LGHDT and CDR2 is YNNKEL (reference sequence). This CDR3 spans 14 amino acids. The CDR3 coding sequence is TGTGCCAGCAGCCCTGGGGGGATTTCGAATGAGCAGTTCTTC. Translating it yields CASSPGGISNEQFF.

This sequence joins TRBV6-2 or TRBV6-3 and TRBJ1-5; 9 nucleotides agree with TRBD1. From germline, CDR1 is MNHEY and CDR2 SVGEGT. V lost 0 bases to trimming and J lost 7 bases; unmatched junction nucleotides: 4. This CDR3 spans 15 amino acids. The DNA of the CDR3 is TGTGCCAGCAGTTACTCAACAGGGGGCGGGCAGCCCCAGCATTTT. Amino acids: CASSYSTGGGQPQHF.

The chain uses TRBV29-1 and TRBJ2-2; D is ambiguous. Germline CDR1 SQVTM, CDR2 ANQGSEA. The V end was cut by 5 bases, the J end by 7 bases, with 5 bases between. The CDR3 runs to 10 residues. The CDR3, as DNA: TGCAGCGTTTGGTTCGGGGAGCTGTTTTTT. Translated, it gives CSVWFGELFF.

This clonotype showed up just a few times. The chain combines TRBV6-2 or TRBV6-3 with TRBJ1-1; maybe TRBD1 (5 bases). This CDR3 is 13 amino acids long. Trimming shortened V by 11 bases and J by 5 bases, and 18 bases separated the two germline ends. The germline CDR1 and CDR2 sequences are MNHEY and SVGEGT. The CDR3 nucleotides are TGTGCCGCAAAGGGACCCGTAGTTACTGAAGCTTTCTTT. Its translation: CAAKGPVVTEAFF.

The table lists this clonotype with many counts. The V and J genes are TRBV5-1 and TRBJ1-2, with 7 bases matching TRBD1. The CDR3 spans 14 residues. Germline V gives CDR1 SGHRS, CDR2 YFSETQ. V dropped 3 bases and J dropped 5; count of bases not matched to a gene: 7. This chain's CDR3 is CASSSTTGIYGYTF. In DNA, the CDR3 is TGCGCCAGCAGCTCAACGACAGGGATATATGGCTACACCTTC.

The J gene is TRBJ2-5, the V gene TRBV20-1, with D possibly being TRBD2 (6 bases). Germline V gives CDR1 DFQATT, CDR2 SNEGSKA (reference sequence). Trimming removed 4 bases from V and 5 bases from J, with 17 bases in between. The length of the CDR3 is 14 residues. This CDR3 is CSAIPTGVSETQYF. The CDR3 DNA follows: TGCAGTGCTATCCCTACGGGAGTTAGTGAGACCCAGTACTTC.

This clonotype was recorded at least ten times. V gene TRBV24-1 combines with J gene TRBJ2-1; no clear D gene. Trimming removed 7 bases at V and 7 bases at J, with 7 bases between. CDR1 KGHDR and CDR2 SFDVKD come from the germline V gene. The CDR3 length is 11 residues. The CDR3: CATSPMNEQFF. CDR3 DNA: TGTGCCACCAGCCCGATGAATGAGCAGTTCTTC.

This clonotype has at least ten counts. The chain carries TRBV5-1 and TRBJ2-3; 11 bases align to TRBD2. The ends lost 4 bases at V and 4 bases at J; junction bases unmatched: 8. From germline, CDR1 is SGHRS and CDR2 YFSETQ. This CDR3 is built from 16 residues. CDR3 bases: TGCGCCAGCAGCGCAGGATCGACTAGCGGGGCAGATACGCAGTATTTT. Translation gives CASSAGSTSGADTQYF.

This clonotype was seen many times. The rearrangement uses TRBV27 and TRBJ2-7, with TRBD2 identical over 8 bases. Germline V gene sequence: CDR1 MNHEY, CDR2 SMNVEV (reference sequence). CDR3 size: 15 residues. V lost 4 bases, J lost 5 bases, and 10 bases stayed unmatched. The CDR3 sequence is CASSSLGAGVNEQYF. As DNA, the CDR3 is TGTGCCAGCAGTTCTCTGGGAGCGGGAGTGAACGAGCAGTACTTC.

This clonotype was observed many times. V gene TRBV2 combines with J gene TRBJ2-5; 11 nucleotides align to TRBD2. The length of the CDR3 is 17 residues. V was clipped by 2 bases and J by 2 bases; unmatched bases: 7. Germline CDR1 SNHLY, CDR2 FYNNEI. CDR3 sequence (DNA): TGTGCCAGCAGTGAACTAGCGGGGGGAAACGAACAAGAGACCCAGTACTTC. Encoded protein: CASSELAGGNEQETQYF.

The chain uses TRBV20-1 and TRBJ2-2; D is ambiguous. Per germline, CDR1 DFQATT and CDR2 SNEGSKA (reference sequence). The CDR3 sequence is 14 residues long. Trimming removed 6 bases at V and 0 bases at J, with 11 bases between. CDR3 bases: TGCAGTGCCGCCCGGGCTTCGAACACCGGGGAGCTGTTTTTT. It is translated as CSAARASNTGELFF.

The sample holds many counts of this clonotype. The gene calls are TRBV12-3 or TRBV12-4 and TRBJ1-4; tentatively, D is TRBD1 (5 bases). The CDR3 covers 14 residues. Trimming removed 7 bases from V and 7 bases from J, with 16 bases in between. Here the CDR3 DNA reads TGTGCCAGCAATCAGATGGGGGTCGGTGAAAAACTGTTTTTT. Translated, it gives CASNQMGVGEKLFF.